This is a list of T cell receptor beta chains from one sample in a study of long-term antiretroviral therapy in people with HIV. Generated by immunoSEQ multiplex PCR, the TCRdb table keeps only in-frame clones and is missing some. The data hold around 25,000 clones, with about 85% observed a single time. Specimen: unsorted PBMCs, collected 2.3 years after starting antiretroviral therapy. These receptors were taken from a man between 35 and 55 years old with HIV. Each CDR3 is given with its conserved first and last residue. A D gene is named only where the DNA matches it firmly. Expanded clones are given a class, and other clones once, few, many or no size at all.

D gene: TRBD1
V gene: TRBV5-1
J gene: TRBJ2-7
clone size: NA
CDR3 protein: CATGRGDRNFYEQYF
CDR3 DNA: TGCGCCACCGGGCGTGGGGACAGGAATTTCTACGAGCAGTACTTC

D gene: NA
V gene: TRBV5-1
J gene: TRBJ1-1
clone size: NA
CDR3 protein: CASSFQRGDTEAFF
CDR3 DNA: TGCGCCAGCAGCTTTCAAAGGGGAGATACTGAAGCTTTCTTT

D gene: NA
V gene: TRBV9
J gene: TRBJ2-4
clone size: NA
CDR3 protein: CASSVAGGQEYF
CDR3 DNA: TGTGCCAGCAGCGTAGCAGGGGGGCAGGAGTACTTC

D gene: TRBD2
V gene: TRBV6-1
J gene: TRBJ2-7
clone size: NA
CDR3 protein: CASSEWTSGYEQYF
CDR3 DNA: TGTGCCAGCAGTGAGTGGACTAGCGGCTACGAGCAGTACTTC

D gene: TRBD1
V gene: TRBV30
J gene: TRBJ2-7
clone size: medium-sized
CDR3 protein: CAWSVQVGQGNFYEQYF
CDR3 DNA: TGTGCCTGGAGTGTACAGGTGGGACAGGGGAATTTCTACGAGCAGTACTTC

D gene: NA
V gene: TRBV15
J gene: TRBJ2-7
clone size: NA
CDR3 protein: CATRPSTGYEQYF
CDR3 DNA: TGTGCCACCAGGCCGAGTACAGGATACGAGCAGTACTTC

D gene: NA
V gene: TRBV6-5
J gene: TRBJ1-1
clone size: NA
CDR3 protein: CASSYSYSTEAFF
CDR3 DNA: TGTGCCAGCAGTTACTCGTACAGCACTGAAGCTTTCTTT

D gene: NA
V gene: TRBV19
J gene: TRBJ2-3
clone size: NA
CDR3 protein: CASSLSGGSTDTQYF
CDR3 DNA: TGTGCCAGTAGTCTTAGCGGAGGGAGCACAGATACGCAGTATTTT

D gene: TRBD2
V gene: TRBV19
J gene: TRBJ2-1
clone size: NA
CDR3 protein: CASKERAGGPDEQFF
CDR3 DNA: TGTGCCAGTAAAGAGCGAGCGGGGGGGCCCGATGAGCAGTTCTTC

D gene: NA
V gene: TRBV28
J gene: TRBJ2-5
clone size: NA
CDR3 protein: CASSPITPGVETQYF
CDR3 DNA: TGTGCCAGCAGTCCCATCACCCCGGGTGTGGAGACCCAGTACTTC

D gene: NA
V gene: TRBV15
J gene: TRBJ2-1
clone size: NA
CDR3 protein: CATSRVGNVLLNNEQFF
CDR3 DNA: TGTGCCACCAGCAGAGTAGGAAACGTTCTCCTCAACAATGAGCAGTTCTTC

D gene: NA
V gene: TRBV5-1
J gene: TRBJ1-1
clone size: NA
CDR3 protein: CASSPLAGMNTEAFF
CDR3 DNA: TGCGCCAGCAGTCCCCTAGCGGGGATGAACACTGAAGCTTTCTTT

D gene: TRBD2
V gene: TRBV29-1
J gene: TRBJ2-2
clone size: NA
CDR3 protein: CSVPGTSGANTGELFF
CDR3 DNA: TGCAGCGTTCCGGGGACTAGCGGGGCGAACACCGGGGAGCTGTTTTTT

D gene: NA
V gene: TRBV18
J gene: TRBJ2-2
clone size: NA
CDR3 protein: CASSSYSAAANTGELFF
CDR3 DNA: TGTGCCAGCTCATCCTATTCGGCGGCAGCCAACACCGGGGAGCTGTTTTTT